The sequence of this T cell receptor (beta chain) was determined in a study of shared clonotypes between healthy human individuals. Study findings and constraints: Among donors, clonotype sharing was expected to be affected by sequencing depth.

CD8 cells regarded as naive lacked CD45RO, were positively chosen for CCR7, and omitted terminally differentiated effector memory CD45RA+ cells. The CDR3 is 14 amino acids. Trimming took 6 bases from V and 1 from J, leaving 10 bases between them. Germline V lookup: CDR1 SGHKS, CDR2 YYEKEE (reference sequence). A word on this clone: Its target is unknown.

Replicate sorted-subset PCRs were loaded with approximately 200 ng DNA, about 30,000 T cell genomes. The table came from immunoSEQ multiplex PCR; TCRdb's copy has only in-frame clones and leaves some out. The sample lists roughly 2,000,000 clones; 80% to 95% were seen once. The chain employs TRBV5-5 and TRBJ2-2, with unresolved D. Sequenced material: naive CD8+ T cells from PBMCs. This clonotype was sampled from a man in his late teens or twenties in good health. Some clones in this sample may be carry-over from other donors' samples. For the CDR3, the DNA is TGTGCCAGCATCTGGGCCGGGAACACCGGGGAGCTGTTTTTT. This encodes CASIWAGNTGELFF.